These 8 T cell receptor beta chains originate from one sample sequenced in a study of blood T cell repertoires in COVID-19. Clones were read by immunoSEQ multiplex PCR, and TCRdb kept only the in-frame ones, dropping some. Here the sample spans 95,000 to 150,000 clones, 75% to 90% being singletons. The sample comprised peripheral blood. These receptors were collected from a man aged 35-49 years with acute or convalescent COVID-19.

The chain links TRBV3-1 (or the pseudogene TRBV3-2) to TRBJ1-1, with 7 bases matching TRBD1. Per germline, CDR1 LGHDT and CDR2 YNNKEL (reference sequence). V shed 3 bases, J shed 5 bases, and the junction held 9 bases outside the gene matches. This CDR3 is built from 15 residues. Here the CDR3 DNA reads TGTGCCAGCAGCCAGGGTAGGGACAGAAAAACTGAAGCTTTCTTT. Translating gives CASSQGRDRKTEAFF.

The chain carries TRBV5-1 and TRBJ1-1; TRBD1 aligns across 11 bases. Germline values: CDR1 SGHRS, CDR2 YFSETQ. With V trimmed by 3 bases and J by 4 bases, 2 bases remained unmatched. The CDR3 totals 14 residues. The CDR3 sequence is CASSWTGGFTEAFF. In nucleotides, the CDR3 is TGCGCCAGCAGCTGGACAGGGGGCTTCACTGAAGCTTTCTTT.

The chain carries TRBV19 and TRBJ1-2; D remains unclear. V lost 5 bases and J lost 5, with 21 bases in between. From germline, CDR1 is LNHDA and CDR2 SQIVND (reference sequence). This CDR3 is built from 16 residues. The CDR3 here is CASSPATGELTYGYTF. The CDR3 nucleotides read TGTGCCAGTAGTCCAGCGACCGGGGAGTTAACTTATGGCTACACCTTC.

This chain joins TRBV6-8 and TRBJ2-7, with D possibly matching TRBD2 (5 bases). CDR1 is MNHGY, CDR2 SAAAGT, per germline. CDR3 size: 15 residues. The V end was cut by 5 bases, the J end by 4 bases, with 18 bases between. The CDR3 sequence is CASSQRDRMTYEQYF. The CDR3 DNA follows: TGTGCCAGCAGTCAGAGGGATCGCATGACATACGAGCAGTACTTC.

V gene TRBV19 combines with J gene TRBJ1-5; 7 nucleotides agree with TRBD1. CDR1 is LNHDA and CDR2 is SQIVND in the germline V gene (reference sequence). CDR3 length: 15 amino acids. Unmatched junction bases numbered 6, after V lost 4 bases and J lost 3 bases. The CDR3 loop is CASSTGGQYNQPQHF. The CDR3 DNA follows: TGTGCCAGTAGTACAGGGGGGCAGTACAATCAGCCCCAGCATTTT.

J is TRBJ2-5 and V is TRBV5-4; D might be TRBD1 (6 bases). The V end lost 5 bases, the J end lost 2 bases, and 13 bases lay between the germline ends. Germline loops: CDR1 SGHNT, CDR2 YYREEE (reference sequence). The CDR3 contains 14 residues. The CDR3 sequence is CASSKQGPQETQYF. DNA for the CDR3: TGTGCCAGCAGTAAACAGGGACCGCAAGAGACCCAGTACTTC.

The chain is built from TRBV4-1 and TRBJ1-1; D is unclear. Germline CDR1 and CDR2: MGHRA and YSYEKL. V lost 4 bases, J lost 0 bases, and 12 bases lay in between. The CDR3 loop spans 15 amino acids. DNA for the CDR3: TGCGCCAGCAGCCCCTCCGGTGAGGTGAACACTGAAGCTTTCTTT. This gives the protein CASSPSGEVNTEAFF.

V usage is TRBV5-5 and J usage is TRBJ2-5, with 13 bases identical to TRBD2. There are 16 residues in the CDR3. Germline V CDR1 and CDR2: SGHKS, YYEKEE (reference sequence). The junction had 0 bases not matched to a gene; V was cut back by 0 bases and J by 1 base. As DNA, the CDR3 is TGTGCCAGCAGCTTGGGGACTAGCGGGGGCCAAGAGACCCAGTACTTC. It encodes CASSLGTSGGQETQYF.